A selection of T cell receptor beta chains follows, all from one sample in a study of CD8 T cells in Susac syndrome. TCRdb reanalysed the immunoSEQ multiplex PCR reads using MiXCR and keeps one entry per CDR3 protein. The repertoire includes a few hundred thousand distinct CDR3 sequences, 94% of them detected once, and about 0.15% sits in the top ten. The source material was CD4+ T cells from PBMCs. Receptors originate from a human donor with Susac syndrome. Both conserved end residues are part of each CDR3. D genes are given only for firm matches. Clone size is given for some rows only: seen once, a few or many times, or a class if the clone is expanded.

J: TRBJ1-1
V: TRBV5-1
size: NA
D: NA
DNA: TGCGCCAGCAGCTTGGGATGGGCCACCGACACTGAAGCTTTCTTT
CDR3: CASSLGWATDTEAFF

J: TRBJ1-5
V: TRBV12-3/TRBV12-4
size: NA
D: NA
DNA: TGTGCCAGCAGTACCCGGCATCAGCCCCAGCATTTT
CDR3: CASSTRHQPQHF

J: TRBJ2-5
V: TRBV5-1
size: NA
D: NA
DNA: TGCGCCAGCAGCCCTGGTGGGGGGCTAGAAGAGACCCAGTACTTC
CDR3: CASSPGGGLEETQYF

J: TRBJ2-3
V: TRBV6-6
size: NA
D: NA
DNA: TGTGCCAGCCTAGAGGGTGGAGGGGCAGGAGATACGCAGTATTTT
CDR3: CASLEGGGAGDTQYF

J: TRBJ2-3
V: TRBV9
size: NA
D: NA
DNA: TGTGCCAGCAGCGTAGAGGCATCGACAGATACGCAGTATTTT
CDR3: CASSVEASTDTQYF

J: TRBJ2-3
V: TRBV7-2
size: once
D: TRBD2
DNA: TGTGCCAGCAGCCCGACTAGCGGGGCTGGCACAGATACGCAGTATTTT
CDR3: CASSPTSGAGTDTQYF

J: TRBJ2-3
V: TRBV10-3
size: NA
D: TRBD2
DNA: TGTGCCATCAGGACTAGCGGGGGGCCCACAGATACGCAGTATTTT
CDR3: CAIRTSGGPTDTQYF

J: TRBJ1-1
V: TRBV10-3
size: NA
D: NA
DNA: TGTGCCATCAGTGAGCTGAACGCTGAAGCTTTCTTT
CDR3: CAISELNAEAFF

J: TRBJ2-7
V: TRBV9
size: NA
D: TRBD1
DNA: TGTGCCAGCAGCCCCAGGACAGGGAAATTTCCATCCTACGAGCAGTACTTC
CDR3: CASSPRTGKFPSYEQYF

J: TRBJ2-7
V: TRBV6-1
size: NA
D: NA
DNA: TGTGCCAGCAGTGGGGTTATCGAGCAGTACTTC
CDR3: CASSGVIEQYF

J: TRBJ2-7
V: TRBV9
size: NA
D: TRBD1
DNA: TGTGCCAGCAGCGGGGGACAGGGCGCTTCTACCTACGAGCAGTACTTC
CDR3: CASSGGQGASTYEQYF

J: TRBJ1-4
V: TRBV9
size: once
D: NA
DNA: TGTGCCAGCAGCCGGGACCTGGGGGAAAAACTGTTTTTT
CDR3: CASSRDLGEKLFF

J: TRBJ1-5
V: TRBV3-1
size: NA
D: NA
DNA: TGTGCCAGCAGCCAAGTTCCTGCGGCGCAGCCCCAGCATTTT
CDR3: CASSQVPAAQPQHF

J: TRBJ2-7
V: TRBV6-5
size: NA
D: NA
DNA: TGTGCCAGCAGCACCGGGACCCAATACGAGCAGTACTTC
CDR3: CASSTGTQYEQYF

J: TRBJ2-2
V: TRBV20-1
size: NA
D: NA
DNA: TGCAGTGCTAGAGCCTTACAGGGATCCGGGGAGCTGTTTTTT
CDR3: CSARALQGSGELFF

J: TRBJ2-2
V: TRBV20-1
size: NA
D: TRBD1
DNA: TGCAGTGCTAGTGCCGGACAGGGGTTTTCCGGGGAGCTGTTTTTT
CDR3: CSASAGQGFSGELFF

J: TRBJ1-2
V: TRBV10-3
size: NA
D: NA
DNA: TGTGCCATCAGTGAGTCCGGTGCTGGAAGCTACACCTTC
CDR3: CAISESGAGSYTF

J: TRBJ2-7
V: TRBV11-2
size: NA
D: NA
DNA: TGTGCCAGCAGCTTAGCTCCTGGTCAGTTCTCCTACGAGCAGTACTTC
CDR3: CASSLAPGQFSYEQYF

J: TRBJ2-2
V: TRBV12-3/TRBV12-4
size: NA
D: TRBD1
DNA: TGTGCCAGCAGTCCCCGACAGGGAATAAACACCGGGGAGCTGTTTTTT
CDR3: CASSPRQGINTGELFF

J: TRBJ2-7
V: TRBV9
size: NA
D: TRBD2
DNA: TGTGCCAGCAGCCCACCCGCCCGGGCTAGCGGGATCTACGAGCAGTACTTC
CDR3: CASSPPARASGIYEQYF

J: TRBJ2-7
V: TRBV7-2
size: NA
D: NA
DNA: TGTGCCAGCAGCCGGGTCGGTCAGCAGTACTTC
CDR3: CASSRVGQQYF

J: TRBJ1-1
V: TRBV12-3/TRBV12-4
size: NA
D: TRBD1
DNA: TGTGCCAGCAGGCCGACGGGACAGGCCGCCGGGCGAGCTTTCTTT
CDR3: CASRPTGQAAGRAFF

J: TRBJ2-3
V: TRBV20-1
size: NA
D: NA
DNA: TGCAGTGCTTTCCCCTCCAGTGCGACCGAGGATGAGGAGCAGTATTTT
CDR3: CSAFPSSATEDEEQYF

J: TRBJ1-1
V: TRBV6-5
size: NA
D: TRBD1
DNA: TGTGCCAGCACCGACAGGGCGATGAACACTGAAGCTTTCTTT
CDR3: CASTDRAMNTEAFF

J: TRBJ2-2
V: TRBV2
size: NA
D: TRBD2
DNA: TGTGCCAGCAGTGAATCGGGGGGTCAGAACACCGGGGAGCTGTTTTTT
CDR3: CASSESGGQNTGELFF

J: TRBJ1-2
V: TRBV12-3/TRBV12-4
size: NA
D: NA
DNA: TGTGCCAGCAGTCCCATTGAGGGGGGCTACACCTTC
CDR3: CASSPIEGGYTF

J: TRBJ2-2
V: TRBV5-4
size: NA
D: NA
DNA: TGTGCCAGCAGCTTGGGGGCCCCGAGGTCCGGGGAGCTGTTTTTT
CDR3: CASSLGAPRSGELFF

J: TRBJ1-2
V: TRBV24-1
size: NA
D: TRBD1
DNA: TGTGCCACCAGTGATCCTCATGACGTGACAGGGTATAATGGCTACACCTTC
CDR3: CATSDPHDVTGYNGYTF

J: TRBJ1-2
V: TRBV25-1
size: NA
D: NA
DNA: TGTGCCAGCAGTGAGGCGGGGCAGGGAAGGAGCTATGGCTACACCTTC
CDR3: CASSEAGQGRSYGYTF

J: TRBJ1-5
V: TRBV5-1
size: NA
D: NA
DNA: TGCGCCAGCAGCTTGGGGACCAACCCCAATCAGCCCCAGCATTTT
CDR3: CASSLGTNPNQPQHF

J: TRBJ1-1
V: TRBV20-1
size: NA
D: NA
DNA: TGCAGTGCGCGGAGGGGTGGCGAGTGGCACACTGAAGCTTTCTTT
CDR3: CSARRGGEWHTEAFF

J: TRBJ2-4
V: TRBV5-4
size: NA
D: NA
DNA: TGTGCCAGCAGCTTGGGGCAGGTGGGGGCCAAAAACATTCAGTACTTC
CDR3: CASSLGQVGAKNIQYF

J: TRBJ2-1
V: TRBV20-1
size: NA
D: NA
DNA: TGCAGTGCCCGGGACACCTTCTACAATGAGCAGTTCTTC
CDR3: CSARDTFYNEQFF

J: TRBJ1-3
V: TRBV6-1
size: NA
D: TRBD1
DNA: TGTGCCAGCAGCCTACAGGGGGGTGGCTCTGGAAACACCATATATTTT
CDR3: CASSLQGGGSGNTIYF

J: TRBJ1-2
V: TRBV30
size: NA
D: NA
DNA: TGTGCCTGGAGTGGATATGGCTACACCTTC
CDR3: CAWSGYGYTF

J: TRBJ1-5
V: TRBV20-1
size: once
D: NA
DNA: TGCAGTGCTAGAGAGGGGGGAGTGGAACAGCCCCAGCATTTT
CDR3: CSAREGGVEQPQHF

J: TRBJ1-1
V: TRBV6-2/TRBV6-3
size: NA
D: TRBD1
DNA: TGTGCCAGCAGTTACCCGGACAGGGGGAATGATAACACTGAAGCTTTCTTT
CDR3: CASSYPDRGNDNTEAFF

J: TRBJ1-2
V: TRBV30
size: NA
D: NA
DNA: TGTGCCGGGAATCAGCCCCGGGACGGACAATATGGCTACACCTTC
CDR3: CAGNQPRDGQYGYTF

J: TRBJ2-1
V: TRBV5-1
size: NA
D: NA
DNA: TGCGCCAGCTCCCTTCTAGAGGAGCAGTTCTTC
CDR3: CASSLLEEQFF

J: TRBJ2-1
V: TRBV18
size: few
D: TRBD2
DNA: TGTGCCAGCTCACCATCTAGCGGGGGCTCCTACAATGAGCAGTTCTTC
CDR3: CASSPSSGGSYNEQFF

J: TRBJ2-5
V: TRBV20-1
size: NA
D: TRBD2
DNA: TGCAGTGCGATATCCGGGACTAGCGGGGGAAAAGAGACCCAGTACTTC
CDR3: CSAISGTSGGKETQYF

J: TRBJ1-4
V: TRBV7-9
size: NA
D: TRBD1
DNA: TGTGCCAGCAGCTTAGGGGACAGCCCTAATGAAAAACTGTTTTTT
CDR3: CASSLGDSPNEKLFF

J: TRBJ1-1
V: TRBV5-1
size: NA
D: NA
DNA: TGCGCCAGCAGCTTCGGGACGGCGGGAAACACTGAAGCTTTCTTT
CDR3: CASSFGTAGNTEAFF

J: TRBJ2-3
V: TRBV9
size: NA
D: NA
DNA: TGTGCCAGCAGCGGCGGGGGCACAGATACGCAGTATTTT
CDR3: CASSGGGTDTQYF

J: TRBJ1-3
V: TRBV7-8
size: NA
D: TRBD1
DNA: TGTGCCAGCAGCTCCAGGACAGGGGAGACTGGAAACACCATATATTTT
CDR3: CASSSRTGETGNTIYF

J: TRBJ1-5
V: TRBV27
size: NA
D: TRBD1
DNA: TGTGCCAGCGGACAGGGGACCTATCAGCCCCAGCATTTT
CDR3: CASGQGTYQPQHF

J: TRBJ1-1
V: TRBV4-3
size: NA
D: TRBD1
DNA: TGCGCCAGCAGCCAAGGAGGAGGACAGGGCACTGAAGCTTTCTTT
CDR3: CASSQGGGQGTEAFF

J: TRBJ2-2
V: TRBV19
size: NA
D: NA
DNA: TGTGCCAGTAGAATGGGGCGGGATCCTTCGACGAGCACCGGGGAGCTGTTTTTT
CDR3: CASRMGRDPSTSTGELFF

J: TRBJ2-2
V: TRBV2
size: NA
D: NA
DNA: TGTGCCAGCAGCCAGGGACAGAACACCGGGGAGCTGTTTTTT
CDR3: CASSQGQNTGELFF

J: TRBJ1-1
V: TRBV6-2/TRBV6-3
size: NA
D: NA
DNA: TGTGCCAGCAGTCCCCGACAGAGAAACACTGAAGCTTTCTTT
CDR3: CASSPRQRNTEAFF